The 11 T cell receptor beta chains below come from one sample, sequenced in a study of early T cells in non-severe SARS-CoV-2 infection. TCRdb used MiXCR to reprocess the 5' RACE reads, holding one entry per CDR3 protein. Found here are roughly 120,000 distinct CDR3 sequences, 14% to 15% of them singletons; the top ten hold just over 20%. Input material: whole blood. Receptors were obtained from an adult who was a healthcare worker with PCR-confirmed SARS-CoV-2 infection or an uninfected control (not recorded which).

In its sample, this clonotype was seen once. The gene calls are TRBV20-1 and TRBJ2-3; D possibly corresponds to TRBD2 (5 bases). This CDR3 is 13 amino acids long. Germline V gene lookup returns CDR1 DFQATT and CDR2 SNEGSKA (reference sequence). V shed 3 bases and J shed 1 base, with 8 bases lying between them. The DNA for the CDR3 is TGCAGTGCTAGCCGGGGAGGCACAGATACGCAGTATTTT. Its protein product is CSASRGGTDTQYF.

This clonotype was observed a few times. This chain links TRBV4-1 with TRBJ1-1, with D unresolved. The length of the CDR3 is 14 residues. The germline gives CDR1 MGHRA, CDR2 YSYEKL. V was pared by 4 bases and J by 6 bases, with 15 bases between. The CDR3 coding sequence is TGCGCCAGCAGCCTCCGCCGGGATGACGCTGAAGCTTTCTTT. It translates to CASSLRRDDAEAFF.

The rearrangement uses TRBV3-1 and TRBJ1-3; a possible D gene is TRBD1 (6 bases). V was cut by 3 bases and J by 4 bases, with 19 bases left in between. The CDR3 is 17 amino acids. CDR1 is LGHDT, CDR2 YNNKEL, per germline (reference sequence). This CDR3 is CASSHLASGVGGNTIYF. The CDR3 nucleotides read TGTGCCAGCAGCCACCTAGCCTCAGGGGTCGGCGGAAACACCATATATTTT.

The chain is built from TRBV12-3 or TRBV12-4 and TRBJ1-4; D might be TRBD1 (5 bases). Between the trimmed V and J ends, which lost 2 bases and 8 bases, there was a span of 12 bases. The CDR3 length is 14 residues. The CDR3 loop is CASSLSRAGEKLFF. As DNA, the CDR3 is TGTGCCAGCAGTTTAAGCAGGGCGGGCGAAAAACTGTTTTTT.

The chain carries TRBV5-1 and TRBJ2-1, with TRBD1 as a possible D gene (6 bases). In germline, CDR1 is SGHRS, CDR2 YFSETQ. The V end lost 4 bases, the J end lost 3 bases, and 11 bases lay between the germline ends. CDR3 length equals 14 residues. The DNA of the CDR3 is TGCGCCAGCAGCACAGGACAGATCTACAATGAGCAGTTCTTC. It translates to CASSTGQIYNEQFF.

This sequence joins TRBV18 and TRBJ2-7; D could derive from TRBD1 or TRBD2 (5 bases each). This CDR3 has 16 amino acids. Between the trimmed V and J ends, which lost 4 bases and 4 bases, there was a span of 20 bases. CDR1 KGHSH and CDR2 LQKENI come from the germline V gene. The CDR3 coding sequence is TGTGCCAGCTCACAGGGACCCTCCGGGGTGGGGTACGAGCAGTACTTC. This translates into CASSQGPSGVGYEQYF.

This clonotype was detected only a few times. The chain has TRBV7-9 and TRBJ2-7; TRBD2 is a possible D gene (7 bases). Germline-derived CDR1 and CDR2 are SEHNR and FQNEAQ (reference sequence). Trimming left V 5 bases short and J 2 bases short, with 19 bases between. This CDR3 is built from 16 residues. The CDR3 DNA sequence: TGTGCCAGCAGCCATCATACGGGGGGACACGCCTACGAGCAGTACTTC. It encodes CASSHHTGGHAYEQYF. Filled out from reference TRBV7-9 and TRBJ2-7, the complete variable domain reads DTGVSQNPRHKITKRGQNVTFRCDPISEHNRLYWYRQTLGQGPEFLTYFQNEAQLEKSRLLSDRFSAERPKGSFSTLEIQRTEQGDSAMYLCASSHHTGGHAYEQYFGPGTRLTVT.

The sample holds many counts of this clonotype. This chain connects TRBV3-1 to TRBJ1-1; D is ambiguous. Germline CDR1 and CDR2: LGHDT and YNNKEL (reference sequence). The CDR3 consists of 14 residues. The ends were cut back, 1 base at V and 5 bases at J, with 11 bases in the middle. The CDR3 is CASSQAGPETEAFF. The CDR3 DNA follows: TGTGCCAGCAGCCAAGCGGGCCCGGAGACTGAAGCTTTCTTT.

J is TRBJ2-3 and V is TRBV20-1, with 10 bases identical to TRBD2. The CDR3 has 12 residues. V gave up 2 bases and J gave up 11 bases; unmatched junction bases: 4. Germline-derived CDR1 and CDR2 are DFQATT and SNEGSKA (reference sequence). The DNA of the CDR3 is TGCAGTGCTAGAATTGCTAGCGGGGGGCAGTATTTT. Translated: CSARIASGGQYF.

The CDR3 loop is CATSDLDRGAYYEQYF. DNA of the CDR3: TGTGCCACCAGTGATTTGGACAGGGGGGCGTACTACGAGCAGTACTTC. V is TRBV24-1 and J is TRBJ2-7; 9 bases align to TRBD1. Germline CDR1 reads KGHDR; CDR2 reads SFDVKD. This CDR3 contains 16 residues. The junction had 5 bases not matched to a gene; V was cut back by 0 bases and J by 3 bases.

This sequence joins TRBV29-1 and TRBJ1-6; 7 positions agree with TRBD1. This CDR3 has 15 amino acids. CDR1 and CDR2 (germline): SQVTM, ANQGSEA. The V and J ends lost 3 bases and 7 bases, in that order; junction bases with no gene match: 9. The CDR3 region has the DNA TGCAGCGTTGAGGGTCAGGGGGTTAAGAATTCACCCCTCCACTTT. Protein sequence: CSVEGQGVKNSPLHF.